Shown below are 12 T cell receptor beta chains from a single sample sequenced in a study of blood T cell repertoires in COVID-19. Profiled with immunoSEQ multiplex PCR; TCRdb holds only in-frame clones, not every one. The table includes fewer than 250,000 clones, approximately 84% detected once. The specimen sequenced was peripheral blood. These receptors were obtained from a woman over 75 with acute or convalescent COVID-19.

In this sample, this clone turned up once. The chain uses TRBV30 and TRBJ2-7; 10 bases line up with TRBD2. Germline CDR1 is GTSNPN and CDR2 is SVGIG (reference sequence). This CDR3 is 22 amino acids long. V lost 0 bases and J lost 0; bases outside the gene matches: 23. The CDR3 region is CAWSVLSSWLAGENRLSYEQYF. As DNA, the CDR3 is TGTGCCTGGAGTGTACTCAGTTCGTGGCTAGCGGGAGAAAATCGCCTCTCCTACGAGCAGTACTTC.

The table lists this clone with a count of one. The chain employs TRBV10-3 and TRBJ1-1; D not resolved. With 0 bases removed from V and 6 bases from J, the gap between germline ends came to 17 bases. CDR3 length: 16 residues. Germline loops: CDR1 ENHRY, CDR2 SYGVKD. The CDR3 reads CAISESQVRRTSEAFF. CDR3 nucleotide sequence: TGTGCCATCAGTGAGTCGCAGGTCAGGCGAACTTCTGAAGCTTTCTTT.

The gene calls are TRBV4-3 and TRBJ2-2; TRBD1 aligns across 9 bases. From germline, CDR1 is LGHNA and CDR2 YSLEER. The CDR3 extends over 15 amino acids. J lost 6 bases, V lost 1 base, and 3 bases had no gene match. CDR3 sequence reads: CASSQGTGVPGELFF. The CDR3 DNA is TGCGCCAGCAGCCAAGGGACAGGGGTTCCCGGGGAGCTGTTTTTT.

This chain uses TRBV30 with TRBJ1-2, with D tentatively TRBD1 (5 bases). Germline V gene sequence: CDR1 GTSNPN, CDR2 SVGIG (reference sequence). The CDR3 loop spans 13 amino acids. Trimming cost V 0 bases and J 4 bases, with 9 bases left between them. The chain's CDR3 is CAWSVTGAYGYTF. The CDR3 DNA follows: TGTGCCTGGAGTGTAACAGGCGCCTATGGCTACACCTTC.

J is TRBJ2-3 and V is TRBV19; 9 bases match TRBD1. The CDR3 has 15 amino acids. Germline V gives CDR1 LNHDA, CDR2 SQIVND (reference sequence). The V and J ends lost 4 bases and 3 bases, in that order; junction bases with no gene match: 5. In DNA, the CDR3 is TGTGCCAGTAGTAAACAGGGGGCAAAGACAGATACGCAGTATTTT. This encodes CASSKQGAKTDTQYF.

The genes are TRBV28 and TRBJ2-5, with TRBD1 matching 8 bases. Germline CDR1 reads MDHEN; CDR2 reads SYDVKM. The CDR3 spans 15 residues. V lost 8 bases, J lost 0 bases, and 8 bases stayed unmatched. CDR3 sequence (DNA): TGTGCCAGCTCCGACAGGGGAATCGACCAAGAGACCCAGTACTTC. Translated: CASSDRGIDQETQYF.

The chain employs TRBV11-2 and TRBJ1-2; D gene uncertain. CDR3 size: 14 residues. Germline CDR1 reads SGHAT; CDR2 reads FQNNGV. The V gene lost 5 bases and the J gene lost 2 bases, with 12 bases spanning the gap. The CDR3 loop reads CASSAPPVNYGYTF. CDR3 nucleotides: TGTGCCAGCAGCGCCCCCCCAGTCAACTATGGCTACACCTTC.

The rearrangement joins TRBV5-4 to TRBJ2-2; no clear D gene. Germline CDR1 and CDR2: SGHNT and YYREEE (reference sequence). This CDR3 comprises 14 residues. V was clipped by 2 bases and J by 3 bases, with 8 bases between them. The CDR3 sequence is CASSLGRDTGELFF. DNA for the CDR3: TGTGCCAGCAGCTTAGGTCGGGACACCGGGGAGCTGTTTTTT.

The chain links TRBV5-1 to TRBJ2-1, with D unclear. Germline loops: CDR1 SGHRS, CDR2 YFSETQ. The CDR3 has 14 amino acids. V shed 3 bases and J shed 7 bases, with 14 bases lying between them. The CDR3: CASSSQINRNEQFF. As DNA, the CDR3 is TGCGCCAGCAGCTCCCAAATTAACAGAAATGAGCAGTTCTTC.

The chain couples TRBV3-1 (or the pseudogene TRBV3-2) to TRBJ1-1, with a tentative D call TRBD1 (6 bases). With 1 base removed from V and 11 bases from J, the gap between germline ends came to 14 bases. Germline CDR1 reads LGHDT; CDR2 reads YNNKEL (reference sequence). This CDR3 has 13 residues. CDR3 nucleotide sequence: TGTGCCAGCAGCCAAGCCTGGGGGCAAAGGGCTTTCTTT. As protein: CASSQAWGQRAFF.

This CDR3 is CASSLGLIQGEYGYTF. The CDR3 DNA sequence: TGTGCCAGCAGCTTAGGCCTCATCCAGGGGGAGTATGGCTACACCTTC. V and J are TRBV11-2 and TRBJ1-2, with 7 positions matching TRBD1. J lost 5 bases, V lost 1 base, and 10 bases had no gene match. CDR3 length: 16 amino acids. The germline CDR1 and CDR2 sequences are SGHAT and FQNNGV.

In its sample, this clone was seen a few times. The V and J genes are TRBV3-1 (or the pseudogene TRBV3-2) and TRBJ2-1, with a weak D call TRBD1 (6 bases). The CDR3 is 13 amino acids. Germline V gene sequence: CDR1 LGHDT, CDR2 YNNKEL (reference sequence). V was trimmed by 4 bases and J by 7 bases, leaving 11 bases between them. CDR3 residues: CASSPRTDNEQFF. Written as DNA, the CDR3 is TGTGCCAGCAGCCCCAGGACAGATAATGAGCAGTTCTTC.